A single sample gave rise to the 27 T cell receptor beta chains below, sequenced in a study of cytomegalovirus exposure and HLA in healthy donors. This PCR relied on a set of 60 Vbeta primers and 13 Jbeta primers. This table comes from immunoSEQ multiplex PCR, and its TCRdb copy is limited to in-frame clones, with some not included. The data contain 150,000 to 200,000 clones, 65% to 85% of them singletons. The source material was PBMCs. The origin of the receptors is a man aged 40-50 years in good health and CMV-seropositive.

This rearrangement joins TRBV18 to TRBJ1-2, with D maybe TRBD1 (5 bases). In germline, CDR1 is KGHSH, CDR2 LQKENI. This CDR3 contains 14 residues. The V end was cut by 3 bases, the J end by 0 bases, with 8 bases between. The CDR3 protein is CASSPGGSNYGYTF. The CDR3 DNA reads as TGTGCCAGCTCACCGGGGGGTTCTAACTATGGCTACACCTTC.

This clone was seen a handful of times. V and J are TRBV9 and TRBJ2-7; 7 positions match TRBD1. Per the germline V gene, CDR1 is SGDLS and CDR2 is YYNGEE. The trim removed 0 bases at V and 6 bases at J, leaving 6 bases unmatched. This CDR3 comprises 14 residues. CDR3 protein: CASSVGQGEGEQYF. Here the CDR3 DNA reads TGTGCCAGCAGCGTAGGGCAGGGGGAAGGCGAGCAGTACTTC.

The chain uses TRBV4-2 and TRBJ1-4; possible D gene TRBD1, 5 bases. The CDR3 has 14 residues. The V gene lost 2 bases and the J gene lost 8 bases, with 12 bases spanning the gap. Per the germline V gene, CDR1 is LGHNA and CDR2 is YNFKEQ. Here the CDR3 DNA reads TGTGCCAGCAGCCAACTATTTGGGGGGGAAAAACTGTTTTTT. As protein: CASSQLFGGEKLFF.

This sequence joins TRBV27 and TRBJ1-1, with 8 bases lining up with TRBD1. This CDR3 comprises 15 residues. Germline trimming cut 5 bases from V and 4 bases from J; bases unmatched to any gene: 9. CDR1 is MNHEY and CDR2 is SMNVEV in the germline V gene (reference sequence). The CDR3 protein is CASSPRTGTSTEAFF. The CDR3 DNA is TGTGCCAGCAGTCCCCGGACAGGGACGTCCACTGAAGCTTTCTTT.

With regard to this clone: One junction end does not reproduce the germline sequence, and a read error may be involved. The chain couples TRBV7-7 to TRBJ2-5; maybe TRBD2 (7 bases). Germline-derived CDR1 and CDR2 are SSHAT and FNYEAQ (reference sequence). CDR3 size: 13 residues. The CDR3, as DNA: TGTGCTAGCAGCGAAGGGGGGGCAGAGACCCAGTACTTC. Translated: CASSEGGAETQYF.

CDR3: CAISGTGGQETQYF. DNA of the CDR3: TGTGCCATCAGTGGGACAGGGGGGCAAGAGACCCAGTACTTC. The gene calls are TRBV10-3 and TRBJ2-5; 10 nucleotides line up with TRBD1. The CDR3 is 14 amino acids. The J segment lost 2 bases and the V segment lost 4 bases, leaving 1 base of the junction unmatched. Germline-derived CDR1 and CDR2 are ENHRY and SYGVKD.

The rearrangement links TRBV5-1 to TRBJ2-2; D call uncertain. Germline CDR1 is SGHRS and CDR2 is YFSETQ. Trimming removed 0 bases at V and 3 bases at J, with 12 bases between. This CDR3 spans 16 amino acids. The CDR3, as DNA: TGCGCCAGCAGCTTGGAAACCGACATGTACACCGGGGAGCTGTTTTTT. Translated: CASSLETDMYTGELFF.

The chain joins TRBV7-3 to TRBJ2-2; TRBD1 matches at 9 bases. The CDR3 is 16 amino acids. Trimming cost V 5 bases and J 3 bases; bases outside gene matches: 7. Germline CDR1 is SGHTA and CDR2 is FQGTGA. DNA for the CDR3: TGTGCCAGCAGCCGACGGACAGGGGCTTACACCGGGGAGCTGTTTTTT. It yields the protein CASSRRTGAYTGELFF.

This clone was counted once. The V call is TRBV19, the J call TRBJ1-5, with D maybe TRBD1 (5 bases). The CDR3 runs to 16 residues. With 4 bases removed from V and 3 bases from J, the gap between germline ends came to 16 bases. Germline V gene sequence: CDR1 LNHDA, CDR2 SQIVND (reference sequence). DNA for the CDR3: TGTGCCAGTAGTACCCACTTCGACAGCCTCAATCAGCCCCAGCATTTT. Translating it yields CASSTHFDSLNQPQHF.

This clone appeared a few times. The gene calls are TRBV19 and TRBJ1-2; a weak D match, TRBD1 (5 bases). Trimming left V 10 bases short and J 2 bases short, with 14 bases between. This CDR3 has 13 amino acids. Germline V lookup: CDR1 LNHDA, CDR2 SQIVND (reference sequence). The CDR3 DNA reads TGTGCCACCCTGGCGCAGGGCAACTATGGCTACACCTTC. Its protein is CATLAQGNYGYTF.

The chain employs TRBV4-2 and TRBJ2-5; 13 bases are a match to TRBD2. The CDR3 runs to 19 residues. Losses at the gene ends were 0 bases for V and 0 bases for J; bases not matched to a gene: 7. Germline assignment: CDR1 LGHNA and CDR2 YNFKEQ. The CDR3 DNA reads TGTGCCAGCAGCCAAGACCTAGGACTAGCGGGGGCCCACCAAGAGACCCAGTACTTC. Amino acids: CASSQDLGLAGAHQETQYF.

The chain carries TRBV30 and TRBJ2-1; no clear D. The germline V and J ends were trimmed by 2 bases and 8 bases, with 13 bases remaining between them. CDR1 and CDR2 from the germline V gene are GTSNPN and SVGIG (reference sequence). This CDR3 contains 13 residues. The DNA for the CDR3 is TGTGCCTGGAGTCACCCCTCCCGGGATGAGCAGTTCTTC. It codes for CAWSHPSRDEQFF.

V and J are TRBV6-4 and TRBJ2-1; 12 bases match TRBD1. This CDR3 is built from 15 residues. Germline lookup yields CDR1 MRHNA and CDR2 SNTAGT. V lost 2 bases to trimming and J lost 10 bases; unmatched junction nucleotides: 6. The CDR3: CASSDGDRGQREQFF. The CDR3 DNA reads TGTGCCAGCAGTGACGGGGACAGGGGGCAAAGGGAGCAGTTCTTC.

The V call is TRBV7-2, the J call TRBJ2-3; the D gene is possibly TRBD2 (6 bases). With 3 bases removed from V and 0 bases from J, the gap between germline ends came to 10 bases. The V gene's germline CDR1 is SGHTA and CDR2 FQGNSA. The CDR3 is 15 residues long. CDR3 DNA sequence: TGTGCCAGCAGCTTGGACTACCTAAGCACAGATACGCAGTATTTT. Its translation is CASSLDYLSTDTQYF.

This clone was counted a few times. This chain links TRBV4-3 with TRBJ2-3; D is possibly TRBD2 (6 bases). Germline V gene lookup returns CDR1 LGHNA and CDR2 YSLEER. CDR3 length: 15 amino acids. Trimming shortened V by 4 bases and J by 6 bases, and 17 bases separated the two germline ends. The CDR3 reads CASSREFSGTDTQYF. The CDR3 nucleotides read TGCGCCAGCAGCCGAGAGTTTAGCGGAACGGATACGCAGTATTTT.

This clone was counted between two and nine times. The chain recombines TRBV7-2 with TRBJ1-4, with 10 nucleotides matching TRBD1. From germline, CDR1 is SGHTA and CDR2 FQGNSA. The V gene end was trimmed by 3 bases and the J gene end by 6 bases; junction bases not matched to a gene: 4. The CDR3 runs 15 residues. The CDR3 is CASSFAGQGYEKLFF. The DNA for the CDR3 is TGTGCCAGCAGCTTCGCGGGACAGGGGTATGAAAAACTGTTTTTT.

This clone was picked up a small number of times. V is TRBV7-6 and J is TRBJ1-3; D ambiguous. CDR3 size: 15 residues. Germline lookup yields CDR1 SGHVS and CDR2 FNYEAQ. Trimming cost V 5 bases and J 0 bases, with 11 bases left between them. CDR3 sequence: CASSPQTSSGNTIYF. CDR3 bases: TGTGCCAGCAGCCCCCAAACCAGCTCTGGAAACACCATATATTTT.

DNA of the CDR3: TGCGCCAGTGAAAAGACTCGTAGCGGCACTGAAGCTTTCTTT. Protein: CASEKTRSGTEAFF. V usage is TRBV4-1 and J usage is TRBJ1-1; no reliable D call. The CDR3 has 14 amino acids. Germline V CDR1 and CDR2: MGHRA, YSYEKL. The ends were cut back, 9 bases at V and 4 bases at J, with 18 bases in the middle.

This chain connects TRBV6-6 to TRBJ2-7; D gene unclear. This CDR3 has 15 amino acids. Germline values: CDR1 MNHNY, CDR2 SVGAGI (reference sequence). Trimming removed 0 bases at V and 4 bases at J, with 13 bases between. The CDR3 sequence is CASSYSGQLPYEQYF. The CDR3 nucleotides are TGTGCCAGCAGTTACTCAGGCCAACTACCATACGAGCAGTACTTC.

The J gene is TRBJ2-5, the V gene TRBV5-1; 10 positions agree with TRBD2. TRBJ2-7 matches the DNA end more closely, so the J call is doubtful. The CDR3 is 15 residues long. CDR1 is SGHRS, CDR2 YFSETQ, per germline. CDR3 in amino acids: CASSGELAGLYEQYF. As DNA, the CDR3 is TGCGCCAGCAGCGGGGAACTAGCGGGGCTCTACGAGCAGTACTTC.

In this sample, this clone turned up once. The CDR3 loop is CASSSTGTYEQYF. As DNA, the CDR3 is TGTGCCAGCAGTTCCACAGGGACCTACGAGCAGTACTTC. This rearrangement joins TRBV27 to TRBJ2-7, with D tentatively TRBD1 (6 bases). Germline V gives CDR1 MNHEY, CDR2 SMNVEV (reference sequence). The V end was cut by 4 bases, the J end by 2 bases, with 9 bases between. The CDR3 extends over 13 amino acids.

V and J are TRBV27 and TRBJ2-6, with D perhaps matching TRBD2 (5 bases). Trimming pared 4 bases from V and 0 bases from J, leaving 13 bases between. Germline CDR1 and CDR2: MNHEY and SMNVEV (reference sequence). The CDR3 contains 17 residues. CDR3 nucleotide sequence: TGTGCCAGCAGTTCTCCCGGAGACTACTCTGGGGCCAACGTCCTGACTTTC. Its translation is CASSSPGDYSGANVLTF.

The V gene is TRBV5-1, the J gene TRBJ2-7, with D unresolved. In germline, CDR1 is SGHRS, CDR2 YFSETQ. This CDR3 has 15 residues. V was pared by 0 bases and J by 3 bases, with 13 bases between. Here the CDR3 DNA reads TGCGCCAGCAGCTTGGGGGCAGGTGGTATCTACGAGCAGTACTTC. Its translation: CASSLGAGGIYEQYF.

This chain uses TRBV5-8 with TRBJ1-4; D is unresolved. The CDR3 consists of 12 residues. Germline V gives CDR1 SGHTS, CDR2 YDEGEE. Trimming took off 4 bases at V and 8 bases at J, with 9 bases between the two ends. CDR3 sequence: CASSLAGEKLFF. The CDR3 DNA follows: TGTGCCAGCAGCCTGGCGGGGGAAAAACTGTTTTTT.

The chain carries TRBV25-1 and TRBJ1-2, with D perhaps matching TRBD1 (6 bases). Trimming removed 4 bases from V and 8 bases from J, with 20 bases in between. The CDR3 covers 15 residues. Germline V lookup: CDR1 MGHDK, CDR2 SYGVNS. The CDR3 sequence: CASSGGNRVPEGYTF. CDR3 nucleotide sequence: TGTGCCAGCAGTGGGGGCAACAGGGTTCCGGAAGGCTACACCTTC.

This chain joins TRBV29-1 and TRBJ2-3; TRBD1 is a possible D gene (5 bases). The CDR3 length is 15 residues. The V gene lost 0 bases and the J gene lost 0 bases, with 10 bases spanning the gap. Germline CDR1 SQVTM, CDR2 ANQGSEA. The DNA for the CDR3 is TGCAGCGTTGAAGATCCGACAGCTAGCACAGATACGCAGTATTTT. Amino acid sequence: CSVEDPTASTDTQYF.

The V call is TRBV5-1, the J call TRBJ2-3, with D possibly matching TRBD1 (7 bases). CDR3 size: 17 residues. The V and J ends lost 0 bases and 5 bases respectively, with 19 bases between them. The V gene's germline CDR1 is SGHRS and CDR2 YFSETQ. The CDR3 is CASSLERGQRVGDTQYF. The CDR3 bases are TGCGCCAGCAGCTTGGAGAGGGGGCAGCGGGTGGGAGATACGCAGTATTTT.